The 29 T cell receptor beta chains below all came from one sample that was sequenced in a study of identical twins. TCRdb called the 5' RACE reads again in MiXCR, with one record for every CDR3 protein. The sample has 200,000 to 250,000 distinct CDR3 sequences; around 6.5% are singletons. The same sample was also studied in work on T cells expressing NK-cell markers.

Material for sequencing was CD8+ T cells sorted from blood. These receptor sequences come from a woman aged 18-29 years in good health.

This clonotype was counted a few times. This rearrangement joins TRBV18 to TRBJ2-7; 7 nucleotides agree with TRBD1. CDR3 length: 14 amino acids. Trimming at V came to 4 bases and at J to 5 bases, leaving 8 bases not matched to a gene. Germline loops: CDR1 KGHSH, CDR2 LQKENI. The CDR3 DNA reads as TGTGCCAGCTCACTTATTGACAGGGCCAACGAGCAGTACTTC. This encodes CASSLIDRANEQYF.

Notes on this clonotype: A much bigger clone sits one base away, suggesting this may be a read error. The chain uses TRBV12-3 or TRBV12-4 and TRBJ2-1; D possibly uses TRBD1 or TRBD2 (5 bases each). The CDR3 has 16 amino acids. Trimming left V 6 bases short and J 0 bases short, with 15 bases between. The CDR3 sequence is CASSPRDDGSYNEQFF. The CDR3 nucleotides read TGTGCCAGCAGCCCCCGGGACGACGGCTCCTACAATGAGCAGTTCTTC.

This clonotype has at least ten counts. V and J are TRBV5-1 and TRBJ2-1, with a possible D match to TRBD2 (6 bases). CDR3 size: 12 residues. V lost 7 bases to trimming and J lost 5 bases, with 10 bases between them. CDR1 and CDR2 from the germline V gene are SGHRS and YFSETQ. The CDR3 is CASGGANNEQFF. CDR3 DNA sequence: TGCGCCAGCGGCGGGGCCAACAATGAGCAGTTCTTC.

The J gene is TRBJ2-7, the V gene TRBV13, with D possibly being TRBD2 (7 bases). V was trimmed by 8 bases and J by 3 bases, leaving 14 bases between them. The CDR3 is made up of 13 amino acids. Germline-derived CDR1 and CDR2 are PRHDT and FYEKMQ (reference sequence). The CDR3 region has the DNA TGTGCCAGCTCGACGGGGGGCTTCTACGAGCAGTACTTC. It translates to CASSTGGFYEQYF.

This clonotype was picked up many times. The chain recombines TRBV27 with TRBJ1-4; no clear D. The CDR3 is 15 residues long. Deletions cut 3 bases from V and 1 base from J, with 9 bases between. The germline gives CDR1 MNHEY, CDR2 SMNVEV (reference sequence). The CDR3 DNA reads as TGTGCCAGCAGTTTTACAGTCGGAACTAATGAAAAACTGTTTTTT. Protein sequence: CASSFTVGTNEKLFF.

The table lists this clonotype with a few counts. The chain recombines TRBV7-3 with TRBJ2-3; TRBD1 matches 7 bases. This CDR3 comprises 18 residues. Germline V lookup: CDR1 SGHTA, CDR2 FQGTGA. Trimming cost V 5 bases and J 0 bases; bases outside gene matches: 14. The CDR3 nucleotides are TGTGCCAGCAGCCCCGGGCCACAGGGGTACGTTAGCACAGATACGCAGTATTTT. It is translated as CASSPGPQGYVSTDTQYF. Combining the CDR3 with reference TRBV7-3 and TRBJ2-3 gives the whole variable domain GAGVSQTPSNKVTEKGKYVELRCDPISGHTALYWYRQSLGQGPEFLIYFQGTGAADDSGLPNDRFFAVRPEGSVSTLKIQRTERGDSAVYLCASSPGPQGYVSTDTQYFGPGTRLTVL.

This clonotype has a count of ten or more. The chain is built from TRBV12-3 or TRBV12-4 and TRBJ1-3; the D gene is possibly TRBD1 (5 bases). The CDR3 is made up of 13 amino acids. V was clipped by 6 bases and J by 3 bases, with 9 bases between them. CDR3 sequence: CASSPDSGNTIYF. The CDR3 DNA sequence: TGTGCCAGCAGCCCAGACAGTGGAAACACCATATATTTT.

This clonotype was detected only once. The chain is built from TRBV11-2 and TRBJ2-7; TRBD1 might be the D (6 bases). Germline-derived CDR1 and CDR2 are SGHAT and FQNNGV. Trimming pared 1 base from V and 3 bases from J, leaving 13 bases between. The CDR3 covers 15 residues. CDR3 protein: CASSLALGRGYEQYF. CDR3 DNA: TGTGCCAGCAGCTTAGCCCTCGGCAGGGGCTACGAGCAGTACTTC. The full variable domain, completed using reference TRBV11-2 and TRBJ2-7, is EAGVAQSPRYKIIEKRQSVAFWCNPISGHATLYWYQQILGQGPKLLIQFQNNGVVDDSQLPKDRFSAERLKGVDSTLKIQPAKLEDSAVYLCASSLALGRGYEQYFGPGTRLTVT.

Only a few counts were recorded for this clonotype. This chain's CDR3 is CSVGVGGEQFF. The CDR3 coding sequence is TGCAGCGTTGGAGTTGGAGGGGAGCAGTTCTTC. This chain uses TRBV29-1 with TRBJ2-1; D possibly corresponds to TRBD2 (6 bases). This CDR3 has 11 amino acids. The V end was cut by 4 bases, the J end by 10 bases, with 11 bases between. Germline CDR1 and CDR2: SQVTM and ANQGSEA.

This clonotype was observed a few times. The chain carries TRBV7-2 and TRBJ1-2, with D maybe TRBD1 (5 bases). CDR3 size: 12 residues. CDR1 and CDR2 (germline): SGHTA, FQGNSA. The ends were cut back, 8 bases at V and 2 bases at J, with 9 bases in the middle. The CDR3 here is CASPEGNYGYTF. CDR3 nucleotides: TGTGCCAGCCCGGAGGGGAACTATGGCTACACCTTC. Combining the CDR3 with reference TRBV7-2 and TRBJ1-2 gives the whole variable domain GAGVSQSPSNKVTEKGKDVELRCDPISGHTALYWYRQSLGQGLEFLIYFQGNSAPDKSGLPSDRFSAERTGGSVSTLTIQRTQQEDSAVYLCASPEGNYGYTFGSGTRLTVV.

A few counts support this clonotype. The V call is TRBV7-9, the J call TRBJ2-7, with 8 bases lining up with TRBD1. The V gene end was trimmed by 5 bases and the J gene end by 0 bases; junction bases not matched to a gene: 6. Germline CDR1 is SEHNR and CDR2 is FQNEAQ (reference sequence). CDR3 length: 15 amino acids. In nucleotides, the CDR3 is TGTGCCAGCAGCGGGACAGGTCCCAGCTCCTACGAGCAGTACTTC. Translation gives CASSGTGPSSYEQYF. The full variable domain, in which reference TRBV7-9 and TRBJ2-7 provide the parts outside the CDR3, is DTGVSQNPRHKITKRGQNVTFRCDPISEHNRLYWYRQTLGQGPEFLTYFQNEAQLEKSRLLSDRFSAERPKGSFSTLEIQRTEQGDSAMYLCASSGTGPSSYEQYFGPGTRLTVT.

This clonotype showed up just a few times. The genes are TRBV7-8 and TRBJ2-1; 12 positions agree with TRBD2. This CDR3 is built from 17 residues. Germline CDR1 and CDR2: SGHVS and FQNEAQ. With 1 base clipped from V and 4 bases from J, the junction kept 5 bases outside the gene matches. For the CDR3, the DNA is TGTGCCAGCAGCTTAGTTCCGACTAGCGGGGGTTACAATGAGCAGTTCTTC. It codes for CASSLVPTSGGYNEQFF.

The rearrangement joins TRBV27 to TRBJ1-5; D is uncertain. Germline V gene lookup returns CDR1 MNHEY and CDR2 SMNVEV (reference sequence). The V end was cut by 3 bases, the J end by 0 bases, with 9 bases between. The CDR3 extends over 15 amino acids. In DNA, the CDR3 is TGTGCCAGCAGTTTCGCGGCAAATAGCAATCAGCCCCAGCATTTT. Translating gives CASSFAANSNQPQHF.

This chain uses TRBV7-9 with TRBJ2-1, with 12 positions matching TRBD2. In germline, CDR1 is SEHNR, CDR2 FQNEAQ (reference sequence). The CDR3 consists of 16 residues. V lost 5 bases, J lost 1 base, and 3 bases stayed unmatched. In DNA form, the CDR3 reads TGTGCCAGCAGCAACACTAGCGGGGGGTCCTACAATGAGCAGTTCTTC. It specifies CASSNTSGGSYNEQFF.

The chain joins TRBV20-1 to TRBJ2-7; D gene ambiguous. Germline values: CDR1 DFQATT, CDR2 SNEGSKA (reference sequence). V was shortened by 0 bases and J by 2 bases, with 5 bases between the two germline ends. The CDR3 runs 12 residues. CDR3 in DNA: TGCAGTGCTAGAGAACTTGCCTACGAGCAGTACTTC. Its protein product is CSARELAYEQYF.

This clonotype appeared many times. The chain links TRBV6-5 to TRBJ1-1, with D hard to call. This CDR3 spans 11 amino acids. Germline V gene data show CDR1 as MNHEY and CDR2 as SVGAGI. V was clipped by 4 bases and J by 11 bases, with 11 bases between them. The CDR3 DNA sequence: TGTGCCAGCAGTTTAGGTGGAGATGCTTTCTTT. Translating it yields CASSLGGDAFF.

This clonotype showed up just a few times. This chain links TRBV15 with TRBJ1-1; TRBD1 is a possible D gene (5 bases). Trimming stripped 1 base from V and 3 bases from J, with 15 bases between. Per the germline V gene, CDR1 is LNHNV and CDR2 is YYDKDF (reference sequence). The CDR3 is 16 residues long. CDR3 nucleotides: TGTGCCACCAGCAGAGGTGTGTCCGGCAGGGACACTGAAGCTTTCTTT. Amino acid sequence: CATSRGVSGRDTEAFF.

The chain has TRBV20-1 and TRBJ2-1; perhaps TRBD2 as D (5 bases). Trimming removed 3 bases at V and 4 bases at J, with 13 bases between. The CDR3 loop spans 14 amino acids. Germline V CDR1 and CDR2: DFQATT, SNEGSKA (reference sequence). The CDR3 DNA sequence: TGCAGTGCTAGCACGCGGAGGTCTTACAATGAGCAGTTCTTC. As protein: CSASTRRSYNEQFF.

This clonotype was seen repeatedly, ten times or more. The chain has TRBV3-1 and TRBJ2-3; D is undetermined. The germline gives CDR1 LGHDT, CDR2 YNNKEL (reference sequence). V was trimmed by 3 bases and J by 2 bases, leaving 12 bases between them. The CDR3 is 15 amino acids. In DNA, the CDR3 is TGTGCCAGCAGCCATATAGCCGAATTCACAGATACGCAGTATTTT. This codes for CASSHIAEFTDTQYF.

This clonotype was detected ten times or more. V usage is TRBV5-1 and J usage is TRBJ1-1; D is unresolved. CDR1 is SGHRS, CDR2 YFSETQ, per germline. The ends were cut back, 4 bases at V and 0 bases at J, with 7 bases in the middle. This CDR3 is built from 13 residues. CDR3 amino acids: CASSGSMNTEAFF. As DNA, the CDR3 is TGCGCCAGCAGCGGGAGTATGAACACTGAAGCTTTCTTT.

This clonotype was counted many times. This chain joins TRBV27 and TRBJ2-7; no clear D gene. Germline values: CDR1 MNHEY, CDR2 SMNVEV (reference sequence). The CDR3 runs to 13 residues. The V end lost 3 bases, the J end lost 0 bases, and 6 bases lay between the germline ends. The CDR3 sequence is CASSLWGSYEQYF. The CDR3 DNA reads TGTGCCAGCAGTTTGTGGGGCTCCTACGAGCAGTACTTC.

J is TRBJ2-1 and V is TRBV7-9, with TRBD1 matching 8 bases. Per germline, CDR1 SEHNR and CDR2 FQNEAQ (reference sequence). The J segment lost 7 bases and the V segment lost 1 base, leaving 9 bases of the junction unmatched. The CDR3 length is 16 residues. CDR3 loop: CASSLVSGQGLNEQFF. Written as DNA, the CDR3 is TGTGCCAGCAGCTTAGTTTCCGGACAGGGCTTGAATGAGCAGTTCTTC.

The J gene is TRBJ2-5, the V gene TRBV12-5; D is unclear. Germline loops: CDR1 LGHNT, CDR2 FRNRAP. Trimming pared 5 bases from V and 5 bases from J, leaving 9 bases between. The CDR3 totals 12 residues. The CDR3 protein is CASGPSRETQYF. CDR3 nucleotides: TGTGCTAGTGGTCCATCGCGGGAGACCCAGTACTTC.

This clonotype occurred a few times. In DNA, the CDR3 is TGTGCCAGCAGCCGGGGGGTGGGTGAAGCTTTCTTT. Protein product: CASSRGVGEAFF. The genes are TRBV12-3 or TRBV12-4 and TRBJ1-1, with D perhaps matching TRBD1 (5 bases). Deletions cut 6 bases from V and 7 bases from J, with 12 bases between. The CDR3 totals 12 residues.

V and J are TRBV2 and TRBJ2-1, with TRBD1 matching 8 bases. This CDR3 has 14 amino acids. Germline loops: CDR1 SNHLY, CDR2 FYNNEI. V shed 4 bases, J shed 3 bases, and the junction held 2 bases outside the gene matches. CDR3 in amino acids: CASSVDRDYNEQFF. CDR3 nucleotides: TGTGCCAGCAGTGTGGACAGGGACTACAATGAGCAGTTCTTC.

This clonotype has a handful of counts. This chain uses TRBV27 with TRBJ1-5, with TRBD1 as a possible D gene (5 bases). The V gene's germline CDR1 is MNHEY and CDR2 SMNVEV (reference sequence). The CDR3 is 13 amino acids. The V end lost 9 bases, the J end lost 3 bases, and 12 bases lay between the germline ends. The CDR3 DNA is TGTGCCAGTCCAGACAGAAACAATCAGCCCCAGCATTTT. Amino acids: CASPDRNNQPQHF.

V gene TRBV27 combines with J gene TRBJ2-7; possible D gene TRBD2, 6 bases. Trimming shortened V by 5 bases and J by 3 bases, and 11 bases separated the two germline ends. Per germline, CDR1 MNHEY and CDR2 SMNVEV (reference sequence). The CDR3 has 13 amino acids. The CDR3 loop reads CASSPGEDYEQYF. DNA for the CDR3: TGTGCCAGCAGTCCGGGGGAAGACTACGAGCAGTACTTC.

This chain joins TRBV7-9 and TRBJ2-2; 12 bases fit TRBD2. Germline-derived CDR1 and CDR2 are SEHNR and FQNEAQ (reference sequence). V shed 4 bases, J shed 9 bases, and the junction held 9 bases outside the gene matches. The CDR3 consists of 16 residues. CDR3 sequence reads: CASSSSTSGGGRELFF. Written as DNA, the CDR3 is TGTGCCAGCAGCTCGTCGACTAGCGGGGGAGGAAGGGAGCTGTTTTTT.

This clonotype was seen ten or more times. The chain employs TRBV6-5 and TRBJ1-6; D perhaps matches TRBD1 (6 bases). Germline lookup yields CDR1 MNHEY and CDR2 SVGAGI. V was trimmed by 3 bases and J by 0 bases, leaving 12 bases between them. The CDR3 sequence is 17 residues long. The CDR3 DNA is TGTGCCAGCAGTTATTCAGGGGATAGCTCCTATAATTCACCCCTCCACTTT. The encoded protein is CASSYSGDSSYNSPLHF.